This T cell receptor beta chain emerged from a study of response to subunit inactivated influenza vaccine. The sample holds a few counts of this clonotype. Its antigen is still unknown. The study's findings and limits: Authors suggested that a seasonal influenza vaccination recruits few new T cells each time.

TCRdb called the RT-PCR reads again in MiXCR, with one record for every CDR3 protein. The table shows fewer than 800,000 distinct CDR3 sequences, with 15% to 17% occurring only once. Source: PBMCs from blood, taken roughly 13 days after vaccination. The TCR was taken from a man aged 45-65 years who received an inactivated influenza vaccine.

In DNA, the CDR3 is TGTGCCAGCAGCTTAGAGGCGGTCTCGGGGTATGGCTACACCTTC. It is translated as CASSLEAVSGYGYTF. The chain links TRBV7-2 to TRBJ1-2; D not resolved. Germline loops: CDR1 SGHTA, CDR2 FQGNSA. The CDR3 length is 15 residues. V shed 1 base and J shed 5 bases, with 14 bases lying between them.